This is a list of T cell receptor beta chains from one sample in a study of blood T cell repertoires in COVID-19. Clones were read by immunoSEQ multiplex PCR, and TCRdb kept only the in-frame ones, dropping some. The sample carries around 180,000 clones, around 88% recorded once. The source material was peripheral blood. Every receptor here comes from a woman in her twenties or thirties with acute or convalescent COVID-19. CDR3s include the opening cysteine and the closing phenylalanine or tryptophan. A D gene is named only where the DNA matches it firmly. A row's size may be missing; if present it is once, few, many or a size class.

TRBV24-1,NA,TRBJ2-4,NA,CATSDYGGNIQYF,TGTGCCACCAGTGATTACGGTGGAAACATTCAGTACTTC
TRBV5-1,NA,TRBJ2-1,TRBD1,CASSEPGGEQFF,TGCGCCAGCAGCGAACCAGGGGGTGAGCAGTTCTTC
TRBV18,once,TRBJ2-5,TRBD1,CASSPQGNRETQYF,TGTGCCAGCTCCCCACAGGGGAACAGAGAGACCCAGTACTTC
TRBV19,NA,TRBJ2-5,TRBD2,CASSPSRVAGGETQYF,TGTGCCAGTAGTCCCTCCCGGGTAGCGGGAGGAGAGACCCAGTACTTC
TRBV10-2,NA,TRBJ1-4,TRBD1,CASTWTGGEKLFF,TGCGCCAGCACCTGGACAGGGGGCGAAAAACTGTTTTTT
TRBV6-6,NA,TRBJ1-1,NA,CASKLGQAIEAFF,TGTGCCAGCAAATTAGGACAAGCAATTGAAGCTTTCTTT
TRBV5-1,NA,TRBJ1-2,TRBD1,CASSTQGDGYTF,TGCGCCAGCAGCACACAGGGGGATGGCTACACCTTC
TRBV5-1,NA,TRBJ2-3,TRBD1,CATGTGPTDTQYF,TGCGCCACCGGGACAGGTCCCACAGATACGCAGTATTTT
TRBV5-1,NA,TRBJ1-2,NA,CASSLEEAHHGYTF,TGCGCCAGCAGCTTGGAAGAGGCGCACCATGGCTACACCTTC
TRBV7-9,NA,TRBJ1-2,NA,CASSPTGSGTPNYGYTF,TGTGCCAGCAGCCCAACGGGTTCCGGGACACCAAACTATGGCTACACCTTC